This TCR beta chain stems from a study of graft-versus-host responses after intestinal transplantation. To note about this clone: Its antigen is unknown.

CDR3 size: 16 residues. The V gene's germline CDR1 is LGHNA and CDR2 YNFKEQ. V gave up 0 bases and J gave up 5 bases, with 16 bases separating them. Method: immunoSEQ multiplex PCR; TCRdb's copy keeps in-frame clones and lacks some. The sample has about 96,000 clones, roughly 90% seen once. The sample was unstimulated CD4+ T cells sorted from spleen or lymph node cells, taken before intestinal transplant. The sequence was collected from a human donor who received an intestinal transplant. This chain links TRBV4-2 with TRBJ1-1; D is possibly TRBD1 (6 bases). CDR3 in DNA: TGTGCCAGCAGCCAAGAGAAACAGGGATTTGGAACTGAAGCTTTCTTT. Translation gives CASSQEKQGFGTEAFF.